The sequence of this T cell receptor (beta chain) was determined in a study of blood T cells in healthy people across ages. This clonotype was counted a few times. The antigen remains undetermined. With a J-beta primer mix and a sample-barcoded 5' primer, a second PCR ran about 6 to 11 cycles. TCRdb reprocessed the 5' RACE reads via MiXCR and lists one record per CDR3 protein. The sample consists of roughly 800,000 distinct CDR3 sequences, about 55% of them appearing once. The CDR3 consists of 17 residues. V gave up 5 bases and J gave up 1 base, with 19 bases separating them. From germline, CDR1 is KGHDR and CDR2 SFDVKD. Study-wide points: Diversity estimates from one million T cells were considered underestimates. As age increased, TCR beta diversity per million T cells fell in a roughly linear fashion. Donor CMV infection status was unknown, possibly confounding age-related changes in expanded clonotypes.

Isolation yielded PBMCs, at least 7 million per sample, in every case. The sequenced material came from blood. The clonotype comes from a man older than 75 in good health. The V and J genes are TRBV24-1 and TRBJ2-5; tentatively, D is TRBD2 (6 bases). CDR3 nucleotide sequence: TGTGCCACCAGTGCCGCACCACCGGGACTGAGCCAAGAGACCCAGTACTTC. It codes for CATSAAPPGLSQETQYF.